This record covers a single TCR beta chain. The antigen is undetermined. Additional DNA sequences in this sample encode the identical CDR3. This record belongs to a study of T cell responses to AZD1222 COVID-19 vaccine. General study results and limits: Nearly half of spike-specific TCRs reportedly target variant regions that are unmutated in the B.1.351 and B.1.1.7 variants. Repertoire collection took place solely once the T cell response had peaked. The study found Spike-specific TCR breadth and depth rose after two AZD1222 doses. White British people made up most donors, females outnumbered males, and clonal diversity was possibly underestimated.

The CDR3 is 13 amino acids. V dropped 7 bases and J dropped 3 bases, with 9 bases sitting between them. CDR1 is ENHRY, CDR2 SYGVKD, per germline. Produced via immunoSEQ multiplex PCR; TCRdb's table is partial and in-frame only. The data show 150,000 to 250,000 clones, about 93% seen once. The receptor was derived from an adult who received the AZD1222 COVID-19 vaccine. V and J are TRBV10-3 and TRBJ1-4; D gene uncertain. The sequencing used peripheral blood, collected 28 days after the second AZD1222 dose. CDR3 nucleotide sequence: TGTGCCATCACCGACGGACCTAATGAAAAACTGTTTTTT. Its protein product is CAITDGPNEKLFF.